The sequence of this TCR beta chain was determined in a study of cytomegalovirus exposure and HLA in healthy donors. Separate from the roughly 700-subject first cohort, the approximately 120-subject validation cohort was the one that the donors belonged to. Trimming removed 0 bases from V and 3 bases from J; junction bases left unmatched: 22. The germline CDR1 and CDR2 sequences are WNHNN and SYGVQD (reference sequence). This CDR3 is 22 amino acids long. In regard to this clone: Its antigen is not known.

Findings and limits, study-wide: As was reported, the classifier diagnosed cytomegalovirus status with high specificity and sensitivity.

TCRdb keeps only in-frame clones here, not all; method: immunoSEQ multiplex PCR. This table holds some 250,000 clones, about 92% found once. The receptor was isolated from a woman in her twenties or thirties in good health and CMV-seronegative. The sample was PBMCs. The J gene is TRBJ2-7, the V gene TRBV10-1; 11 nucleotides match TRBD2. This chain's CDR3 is CASSESKTTRLAGSWWFYEQYF. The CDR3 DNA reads TGCGCCAGCAGTGAGTCGAAAACCACACGACTAGCGGGATCCTGGTGGTTCTACGAGCAGTACTTC.